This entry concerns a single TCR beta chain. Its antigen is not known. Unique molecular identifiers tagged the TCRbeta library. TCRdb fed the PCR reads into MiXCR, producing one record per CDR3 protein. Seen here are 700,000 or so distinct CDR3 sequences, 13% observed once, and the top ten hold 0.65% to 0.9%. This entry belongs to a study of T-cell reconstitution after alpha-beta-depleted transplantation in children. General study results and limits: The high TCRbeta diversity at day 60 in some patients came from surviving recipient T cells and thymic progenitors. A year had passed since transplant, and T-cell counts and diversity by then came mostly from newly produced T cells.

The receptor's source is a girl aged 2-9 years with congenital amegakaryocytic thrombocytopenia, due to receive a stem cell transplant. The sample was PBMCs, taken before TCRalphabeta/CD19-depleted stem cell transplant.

DNA for the CDR3: TGTGCCAGCAGTTACTCGGCACAGGGGTCCAATGAGCAGTTCTTC. Its protein is CASSYSAQGSNEQFF. The V call is TRBV6-5, the J call TRBJ2-1; TRBD1 matches 7 bases. There are 15 residues in the CDR3. The junction had 5 bases not matched to a gene; V was cut back by 0 bases and J by 6 bases. The germline CDR1 and CDR2 sequences are MNHEY and SVGAGI.